The entry below gives a single T cell receptor beta chain sequence along with its context. Its antigen remains unknown. What was amplified from RNA transcripts were TCR beta CDR3 regions. In the first-round RT-PCR of the TCR CDR3, the HTBI primer set was used. From the multiplex PCR reads, TCRdb called clonotypes with MiXCR, one entry per CDR3 protein. The table has about 620,000 distinct CDR3 sequences, roughly 17% seen once. The entry originates in a study of T cells in Graves' hyperthyroidism and ophthalmopathy. Patients aged 18 to 65 with hyperthyroidism were newly diagnosed, with duration under 2 months. Broader study findings: A model using 13 V-J features told ophthalmopathy apart from stable hyperthyroidism. Blood also carried most thyroid clonotypes expanded above 0.001. It was a median about 6 months before onset that the model predicted ophthalmopathy.

Germline CDR1 reads LGHDT; CDR2 reads YNNKEL (reference sequence). Trimming shortened V by 0 bases and J by 4 bases, and 12 bases separated the two germline ends. The CDR3 has 15 residues. The J gene is TRBJ1-1, the V gene TRBV3-1; no definite D call. The source is a woman aged 25-40 years with Graves' hyperthyroidism. The sequenced material came from blood. The CDR3 loop is CASSQEGSGSTEAFF. As DNA, the CDR3 is TGTGCCAGCAGCCAAGAGGGTTCCGGGAGCACTGAAGCTTTCTTT. Full variable domain (missing parts from reference TRBV3-1 and TRBJ1-1): DTAVSQTPKYLVTQMGNDKSIKCEQNLGHDTMYWYKQDSKKFLKIMFSYNNKELIINETVPNRFSPKSPDKAHLNLHINSLELGDSAVYFCASSQEGSGSTEAFFGQGTRLTVV.